Below, 29 T cell receptor beta chains from the same sample are listed, as sequenced in a study of OX40 agonist ivuxolimab in advanced cancers. Some clones are missing from TCRdb's copy, which holds only in-frame ones; the method was immunoSEQ multiplex PCR. The sample lists 60,000 to 65,000 clones; around 90% were seen once. This specimen was CD4+ or CD8+ T cells sorted from blood, taken in a trial of the OX40 agonist ivuxolimab. These receptors all stem from an adult with an advanced solid tumor such as melanoma, head and neck, liver or kidney cancer.

The J gene is TRBJ2-3, the V gene TRBV27; D ambiguous. CDR1 is MNHEY, CDR2 SMNVEV, per germline (reference sequence). Trimming took off 3 bases at V and 0 bases at J, with 10 bases between the two ends. There are 15 residues in the CDR3. The CDR3 bases are TGTGCCAGCAGTTTCCGTTTGGGTAGCACAGATACGCAGTATTTT. It yields the protein CASSFRLGSTDTQYF.

Only one count was recorded for this clone. The genes are TRBV9 and TRBJ1-5; TRBD1 aligns across 11 bases. The CDR3 is 13 amino acids. The ends lost 2 bases at V and 9 bases at J; junction bases unmatched: 1. CDR1 and CDR2 from the germline V gene are SGDLS and YYNGEE. The CDR3 protein is CASSVGTGGPQHF. CDR3 sequence (DNA): TGTGCCAGCAGCGTCGGGACAGGGGGGCCCCAGCATTTT.

This clone was observed a single time. The chain joins TRBV5-4 to TRBJ1-1; TRBD1 matches at 9 bases. V lost 4 bases to trimming and J lost 6 bases; unmatched junction nucleotides: 10. The CDR3 has 15 residues. CDR1 SGHNT and CDR2 YYREEE come from the germline V gene (reference sequence). The CDR3 region has the DNA TGTGCCAGCAGCCCGCGGACAGGGGCAGTTGCTGAAGCTTTCTTT. Residues: CASSPRTGAVAEAFF.

This rearrangement joins TRBV5-1 to TRBJ1-2, with 7 bases aligning to TRBD1. Germline values: CDR1 SGHRS, CDR2 YFSETQ. Trimming removed 5 bases from V and 11 bases from J; junction bases left unmatched: 18. The length of the CDR3 is 15 residues. The CDR3 region has the DNA TGCGCCAGCAGGGCCGGGACAGAGGATTCGATGCGGTACACCTTC. This codes for CASRAGTEDSMRYTF.

The rearrangement uses TRBV25-1 and TRBJ1-4; D is unresolved. The length of the CDR3 is 14 residues. Trimming cost V 3 bases and J 7 bases, with 12 bases left between them. Germline V gene lookup returns CDR1 MGHDK and CDR2 SYGVNS. CDR3 sequence reads: CASSDRVGVEKLFF. CDR3 DNA sequence: TGTGCCAGCAGTGATAGGGTCGGAGTTGAAAAACTGTTTTTT.

The J gene is TRBJ2-3, the V gene TRBV21-1; the table's TRBD1 call for D was not verified on the DNA. TRBV21-1 is reported as a pseudogene. The CDR3 is 13 residues long. The DNA of the CDR3 is TGTGCCAGCAGCAAAGTCCAGGGGGATACGCAGTATTTT. It yields the protein CASSKVQGDTQYF.

The rearrangement uses TRBV5-4 and TRBJ2-5; TRBD1 agrees at 7 bases. CDR1 and CDR2 (germline): SGHNT, YYREEE (reference sequence). The CDR3 totals 14 residues. Trimming cost V 2 bases and J 4 bases; bases outside gene matches: 5. The CDR3 DNA is TGTGCCAGCAGCTTAGGGGACAGTGTAGAGACCCAGTACTTC. Protein sequence: CASSLGDSVETQYF.

The rearrangement links TRBV6-6 to TRBJ2-7, with 7 bases lining up with TRBD1. V shed 2 bases and J 2 bases; nucleotides not matched to a gene: 3. The V gene's germline CDR1 is MNHNY and CDR2 SVGAGI (reference sequence). The CDR3 is 14 residues long. As DNA, the CDR3 is TGTGCCAGCAGTTACCTTACAGGGGCCTACGAGCAGTACTTC. Protein sequence: CASSYLTGAYEQYF.

This clone was detected only once. The rearrangement links TRBV7-9 to TRBJ2-3; D is uncertain. This CDR3 is 13 amino acids long. In germline, CDR1 is SEHNR, CDR2 FQNEAQ (reference sequence). Between the trimmed V and J ends, which lost 2 bases and 0 bases, there was a span of 3 bases. CDR3 bases: TGTGCCAGCAGCTTACCTAGCACAGATACGCAGTATTTT. Amino acids: CASSLPSTDTQYF. The variable domain in full, with the rest retrieved from reference TRBV7-9 and TRBJ2-3, is DTGVSQNPRHKITKRGQNVTFRCDPISEHNRLYWYRQTLGQGPEFLTYFQNEAQLEKSRLLSDRFSAERPKGSFSTLEIQRTEQGDSAMYLCASSLPSTDTQYFGPGTRLTVL.

The chain has TRBV27 and TRBJ2-7; 7 bases map to TRBD2. CDR3 length: 14 residues. V gave up 5 bases and J gave up 1 base; unmatched junction bases: 5. CDR1 and CDR2 (germline): MNHEY, SMNVEV (reference sequence). The CDR3 DNA follows: TGTGCCAGCAGTCGGACTAGGATGTCCTACGAGCAGTACTTC. Translation: CASSRTRMSYEQYF.

The chain uses TRBV18 and TRBJ1-4; 12 nucleotides match TRBD1. Germline CDR1 is KGHSH and CDR2 is LQKENI. Germline trimming cut 0 bases from V and 2 bases from J; bases unmatched to any gene: 1. The CDR3 has 17 amino acids. The CDR3 coding sequence is TGTGCCAGCTCACCACCGGGACAGGGGGCGACTAATGAAAAACTGTTTTTT. Its translation: CASSPPGQGATNEKLFF.

This sequence joins TRBV4-1 and TRBJ2-1; D is undetermined. Germline V lookup: CDR1 MGHRA, CDR2 YSYEKL. The CDR3 is 15 amino acids. The ends were cut back, 1 base at V and 6 bases at J, with 13 bases in the middle. The CDR3 reads CASSQVWQLANEQFF. In nucleotides, the CDR3 is TGCGCCAGCAGCCAAGTATGGCAGCTTGCCAATGAGCAGTTCTTC.

CDR3: CSVDLPGQAIYNEQFF. Here the CDR3 DNA reads TGCAGCGTTGATCTTCCGGGACAGGCTATTTACAATGAGCAGTTCTTC. This chain uses TRBV29-1 with TRBJ2-1; 8 bases map to TRBD1. CDR3 length: 16 amino acids. Losses at the gene ends were 3 bases for V and 4 bases for J; bases not matched to a gene: 11. The germline V gene encodes CDR1 SQVTM and CDR2 ANQGSEA.

This chain links TRBV6-5 with TRBJ2-3; 10 bases agree with TRBD1. The CDR3 runs 14 residues. The V gene end was trimmed by 5 bases and the J gene end by 4 bases; junction bases not matched to a gene: 3. Germline assignment: CDR1 MNHEY and CDR2 SVGAGI. The DNA for the CDR3 is TGTGCCAGCAGTGAAGGGACAGGGGCAGATACGCAGTATTTT. Amino acid sequence: CASSEGTGADTQYF.

This chain uses TRBV4-2 with TRBJ2-7, with TRBD2 identical over 7 bases. V lost 0 bases, J lost 3 bases, and 5 bases stayed unmatched. This CDR3 comprises 15 residues. CDR1 LGHNA and CDR2 YNFKEQ come from the germline V gene. Here the CDR3 reads CASSQERGTIYEQYF. CDR3 DNA: TGTGCCAGCAGCCAAGAGAGAGGGACTATCTACGAGCAGTACTTC.

The chain employs TRBV19 and TRBJ1-1; D not certain. Between the trimmed V and J ends, which lost 5 bases and 0 bases, there was a span of 7 bases. The germline CDR1 and CDR2 sequences are LNHDA and SQIVND (reference sequence). CDR3 length equals 13 residues. This CDR3 is CASSGSLNTEAFF. The CDR3 nucleotides are TGTGCCAGTAGTGGCTCTTTGAACACTGAAGCTTTCTTT.

The rearrangement joins TRBV6-6 to TRBJ1-5, with 10 positions matching TRBD1. Trimming removed 6 bases from V and 7 bases from J; junction bases left unmatched: 6. The CDR3 runs to 14 residues. Germline-derived CDR1 and CDR2 are MNHNY and SVGAGI (reference sequence). In DNA form, the CDR3 reads TGTGCCAGCAGCCGACAGGGGGCGGAACAGCCCCAGCATTTT. It translates to CASSRQGAEQPQHF.

The chain is built from TRBV11-2 and TRBJ2-7, with D perhaps TRBD1 (5 bases). Germline CDR1 reads SGHAT; CDR2 reads FQNNGV. V dropped 5 bases and J dropped 3 bases, with 14 bases sitting between them. CDR3 length: 14 residues. This CDR3 reads CASSRPFQGYEQYF. CDR3 in DNA: TGTGCCAGCAGCCGCCCGTTTCAGGGCTACGAGCAGTACTTC.

CDR3 in DNA: TGTGCCAGCAGCTTGGAATTGGGGGGGAGCGGAGGTGGGACCCAGTACTTC. This gives the protein CASSLELGGSGGGTQYF. This chain links TRBV5-8 with TRBJ2-5; TRBD2 matches at 7 bases. Per germline, CDR1 SGHTS and CDR2 YDEGEE. The CDR3 runs 17 residues. After removal of 0 bases from V and 7 bases from J, the junction contained 15 bases not matched to a gene.

In this sample, this clone turned up a few times. This chain connects TRBV6-7 to TRBJ2-7; the D gene is possibly TRBD1 (6 bases). TRBV6-7 is known as an ORF, though its function is uncertain. V lost 6 bases to trimming and J lost 6 bases, with 18 bases between them. The CDR3 totals 14 residues. CDR3: CASRQGTTACEQYF. CDR3 nucleotides: TGTGCCAGCAGACAGGGAACAACGGCATGCGAGCAGTACTTC.

The chain recombines TRBV30 with TRBJ2-1; no clear D. The CDR3 covers 11 residues. The ends were cut back, 5 bases at V and 5 bases at J, with 7 bases in the middle. The V gene's germline CDR1 is GTSNPN and CDR2 SVGIG (reference sequence). The CDR3 nucleotides read TGTGCCTGGGGATACAACAATGAGCAGTTCTTC. Residues: CAWGYNNEQFF. The full variable domain, its missing parts supplied by reference TRBV30 and TRBJ2-1, is SQTIHQWPATLVQPVGSPLSLECTVEGTSNPNLYWYRQAAGRGLQLLFYSVGIGQISSEVPQNLSASRPQDRQFILSSKKLLLSDSGFYLCAWGYNNEQFFGPGTRLTVL.

The genes are TRBV2 and TRBJ1-4; a weak D match, TRBD1 (6 bases). Germline CDR1 and CDR2: SNHLY and FYNNEI. V was cut by 4 bases and J by 8 bases, with 17 bases left in between. There are 15 residues in the CDR3. This chain's CDR3 is CASSVPSRGREKLFF. CDR3 nucleotide sequence: TGTGCCAGCAGTGTGCCCAGCAGGGGTAGAGAAAAACTGTTTTTT.

The V and J genes are TRBV6-1 and TRBJ1-1; D call uncertain. Germline V gene data show CDR1 as MNHNS and CDR2 as SASEGT. V shed 6 bases and J shed 4 bases, with 9 bases lying between them. The CDR3 loop spans 12 amino acids. CDR3 nucleotide sequence: TGTGCCAGCAGAGCCACGGTCACTGAAGCTTTCTTT. Translating it yields CASRATVTEAFF.

The chain employs TRBV9 and TRBJ1-2, with D perhaps TRBD1 (5 bases). Germline-derived CDR1 and CDR2 are SGDLS and YYNGEE. Between the trimmed V and J ends, which lost 4 bases and 0 bases, there was a span of 7 bases. The CDR3 is made up of 13 amino acids. The CDR3 loop is CASSPGANYGYTF. CDR3 bases: TGTGCCAGCAGCCCGGGGGCTAACTATGGCTACACCTTC.

V and J are TRBV6-6 and TRBJ2-5, with 14 bases matching TRBD2. V trimming: 4 bases; J trimming: 5 bases; junction bases outside the gene matches: 6. The CDR3 is 16 residues long. Looked up from germline, CDR1 is MNHNY and CDR2 is SVGAGI (reference sequence). This CDR3 is CASSFSTSGRGETQYF. CDR3 DNA: TGTGCCAGCAGTTTCTCGACTAGCGGGAGGGGGGAGACCCAGTACTTC.

CDR3 DNA: TGTGCCACCAGCAGAGATTTAGCGGATACGCAGTATTTT. It specifies CATSRDLADTQYF. The V call is TRBV15, the J call TRBJ2-3; tentatively, D is TRBD2 (5 bases). V dropped 0 bases and J dropped 6 bases, with 7 bases sitting between them. This CDR3 is built from 13 residues. CDR1 and CDR2 (germline): LNHNV, YYDKDF (reference sequence).

The chain carries TRBV5-4 and TRBJ2-1, with D tentatively TRBD2 (7 bases). Trimming removed 2 bases at V and 0 bases at J, with 9 bases between. Germline V CDR1 and CDR2: SGHNT, YYREEE (reference sequence). The length of the CDR3 is 15 residues. CDR3 sequence (DNA): TGTGCCAGCAGCTTAGGGGGGGGCTCCTACAATGAGCAGTTCTTC. It specifies CASSLGGGSYNEQFF.

The count of this clone is one. The chain carries TRBV28 and TRBJ1-1; 8 bases line up with TRBD1. The V gene end was trimmed by 5 bases and the J gene end by 5 bases; junction bases not matched to a gene: 13. The CDR3 consists of 16 residues. Germline V lookup: CDR1 MDHEN, CDR2 SYDVKM. CDR3 bases: TGTGCCAGCAGTAATTACGCCGGGACAGGTAGGACTGAAGCTTTCTTT. The encoded protein is CASSNYAGTGRTEAFF.

The chain's CDR3 is CASSKGGASIAKNIQYF. The CDR3, as DNA: TGTGCCAGCAGCAAAGGAGGCGCGTCAATAGCCAAAAACATTCAGTACTTC. The chain employs TRBV21-1 and TRBJ2-4; the table names TRBD2, a call not compared with the DNA. TRBV21-1 is assigned pseudogene status. The CDR3 is 17 residues long.